This T cell receptor (beta chain) was captured by sequencing in a study of T cells after posttransplantation cyclophosphamide. Study results and limitations: Recipient CMV seropositivity and CMV reactivation strongly tracked TRB clonality. Skin or GI-infiltrating T cells shared few TRB sequences with blood. Donor-recipient repertoire similarity was low at 1-2 months, rising over year one.

Remarks on this clone: Antigen: not known.

Busulfan-fludarabine conditioning, marrow transplant, and cyclophosphamide on days +3 and +4 were administered. The repertoire was sequenced with immunoSEQ multiplex PCR; TCRdb's copy has only in-frame clones and lacks some. The repertoire holds around 2,000 clones, with over 75% as singletons. There are 14 residues in the CDR3. Germline values: CDR1 SGHVS, CDR2 FQNEAQ. Trimming stripped 3 bases from V and 9 bases from J, with 16 bases between. The chain recombines TRBV7-8 with TRBJ2-3; D possibly corresponds to TRBD2 (6 bases). Material: CD8+ T cells sorted from blood, obtained roughly 340 days after allogeneic stem cell transplant with posttransplant cyclophosphamide. The sequence was obtained from a male patient between 45 and 59 years old who received an allogeneic stem cell transplant from a related donor and was CMV-positive. Some T cells may be supplied by the graft donor. CDR3 sequence (DNA): TGTGCCAGCAGCTTTGGGGAGGCAAGGTGGACGCAGTATTTT. Its translation: CASSFGEARWTQYF.